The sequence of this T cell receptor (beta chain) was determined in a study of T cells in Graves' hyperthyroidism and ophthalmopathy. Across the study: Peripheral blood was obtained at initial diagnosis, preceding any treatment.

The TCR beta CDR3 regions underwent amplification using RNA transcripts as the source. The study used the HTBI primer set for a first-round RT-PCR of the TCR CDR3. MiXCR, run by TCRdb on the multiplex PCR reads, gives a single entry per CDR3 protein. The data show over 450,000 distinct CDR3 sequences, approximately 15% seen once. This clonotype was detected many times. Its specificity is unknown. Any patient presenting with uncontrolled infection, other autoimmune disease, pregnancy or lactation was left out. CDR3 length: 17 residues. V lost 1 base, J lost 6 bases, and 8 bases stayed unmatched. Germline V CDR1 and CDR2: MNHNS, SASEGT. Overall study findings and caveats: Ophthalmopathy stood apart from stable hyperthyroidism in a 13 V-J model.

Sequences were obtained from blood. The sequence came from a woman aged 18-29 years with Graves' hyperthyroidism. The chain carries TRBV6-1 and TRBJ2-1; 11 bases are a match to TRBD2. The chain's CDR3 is CASSEDSGRVIGNEQFF. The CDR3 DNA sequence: TGTGCCAGCAGTGAAGATAGCGGGAGGGTTATCGGCAATGAGCAGTTCTTC.